This TCR beta chain was recorded in a study of immune characterization of retroperitoneal liposarcoma. TCRdb ran MiXCR on the PCR reads and lists one entry per CDR3 protein. The sample carries 7,500 to 8,500 distinct CDR3 sequences, roughly two fifths recorded once. By share, this clonotype ranks as medium-sized. V lost 5 bases and J 10 bases, leaving 12 bases between the germline ends. Per the germline V gene, CDR1 is SGHVS and CDR2 is FNYEAQ. This CDR3 has 12 amino acids. Material for sequencing was tumor tissue. The rearrangement uses TRBV7-6 and TRBJ2-1; D is perhaps TRBD2 (5 bases). The receptor comes from a male donor with retroperitoneal liposarcoma. For the CDR3, the DNA is TGTGCCAGCAGCCCGGGCGACTACGAGCAGTTCTTC. Translating gives CASSPGDYEQFF.